The 18 T cell receptor beta chains reported below all come from one sample, sequenced in a study of blood T cell repertoires in COVID-19. Data came from immunoSEQ multiplex PCR; TCRdb stores just in-frame clones and leaves some out. There are roughly 180,000 clones in the sample; around 85% occur only once, and around 6.9% lies in the top ten. Sample: peripheral blood. The source is an elderly man with COVID-19, enrolled during active disease.

This rearrangement joins TRBV7-9 to TRBJ2-5, with D possibly matching TRBD1 (6 bases). Trimming stripped 2 bases from V and 3 bases from J, with 16 bases between. The CDR3 has 16 amino acids. Germline CDR1 SEHNR, CDR2 FQNEAQ (reference sequence). The DNA of the CDR3 is TGTGCCAGCAGCTTATTACCCGGACAGACAGAAGAGACCCAGTACTTC. Translated: CASSLLPGQTEETQYF.

This clone has only one observation. The V gene is TRBV11-3, the J gene TRBJ1-1; no definite D call. This CDR3 has 15 amino acids. CDR1 and CDR2 (germline): SGHNT, YENEEA. The ends were cut back, 0 bases at V and 1 base at J, with 9 bases in the middle. CDR3 loop: CASSLDNGRNTEAFF. The CDR3 nucleotides read TGTGCCAGCAGCTTAGATAATGGGAGGAACACTGAAGCTTTCTTT.

The chain recombines TRBV5-1 with TRBJ1-5; D call uncertain. Trimming stripped 2 bases from V and 6 bases from J, with 9 bases between. The CDR3 runs 13 residues. In germline, CDR1 is SGHRS, CDR2 YFSETQ. CDR3 nucleotides: TGCGCCAGCAGCTTCATGGAGGGTCAGCCCCAGCATTTT. Translating it yields CASSFMEGQPQHF.

V gene TRBV7-8 combines with J gene TRBJ2-1; 8 nucleotides line up with TRBD2. Trimming cost V 0 bases and J 2 bases; bases outside gene matches: 6. This CDR3 contains 17 residues. The germline V gene has CDR1 SGHVS and CDR2 FQNEAQ. The CDR3 region is CASSLAPLAGTYNEQFF. The CDR3 nucleotides read TGTGCCAGCAGCTTAGCCCCCTTAGCGGGGACCTACAATGAGCAGTTCTTC.

V is TRBV2 and J is TRBJ1-1, with 7 bases identical to TRBD1. V was clipped by 7 bases and J by 0 bases; unmatched bases: 5. The CDR3 spans 14 residues. Germline V gene lookup returns CDR1 SNHLY and CDR2 FYNNEI. This chain's CDR3 is CASTSQGMNTEAFF. The CDR3 DNA reads TGTGCCAGCACCTCACAGGGGATGAACACTGAAGCTTTCTTT.

The chain combines TRBV4-2 with TRBJ2-3; 11 bases map to TRBD2. The germline CDR1 and CDR2 sequences are LGHNA and YNFKEQ. The J segment lost 1 base and the V segment lost 1 base, leaving 7 bases of the junction unmatched. The CDR3 extends over 18 amino acids. CDR3 nucleotides: TGTGCCAGCAGCCAAGGGGCTAGCGGGGGGCGGGGCACAGATACGCAGTATTTT. As protein: CASSQGASGGRGTDTQYF.

The chain links TRBV6-2 or TRBV6-3 to TRBJ2-3; 11 positions match TRBD2. The J segment lost 2 bases and the V segment lost 1 base, leaving 5 bases of the junction unmatched. The length of the CDR3 is 17 residues. Germline V gene sequence: CDR1 MNHEY, CDR2 SVGEGT. CDR3 in amino acids: CASSYFGTSGYTDTQYF. The CDR3 coding sequence is TGTGCCAGCAGTTACTTTGGGACTAGCGGATACACAGATACGCAGTATTTT.

The chain combines TRBV29-1 with TRBJ1-5; no clear D gene. The CDR3 has 14 amino acids. Trimming stripped 4 bases from V and 0 bases from J, with 10 bases between. Germline V gives CDR1 SQVTM, CDR2 ANQGSEA. The CDR3 nucleotides read TGCAGCGTTGTGCGGTTAGATAGCAATCAGCCCCAGCATTTT. The encoded protein is CSVVRLDSNQPQHF.

V gene TRBV3-1 (or the pseudogene TRBV3-2) combines with J gene TRBJ2-1; 8 bases are a match to TRBD2. Trimming took 2 bases from V and 8 from J; bases not matched to a gene: 14. The length of the CDR3 is 17 residues. The germline V gene has CDR1 LGHDT and CDR2 YNNKEL (reference sequence). In nucleotides, the CDR3 is TGTGCCAGCAGCCAACGGCGAGCGGGGGATGGTCGCCATGAGCAGTTCTTC. Its translation is CASSQRRAGDGRHEQFF.

The chain combines TRBV5-1 with TRBJ1-3; 8 bases line up with TRBD1. Germline lookup yields CDR1 SGHRS and CDR2 YFSETQ. The V gene end was trimmed by 0 bases and the J gene end by 4 bases; junction bases not matched to a gene: 3. The CDR3 sequence is 15 residues long. CDR3 sequence (DNA): TGCGCCAGCAGCTTGGATACAGGGGGAGGAAACACCATATATTTT. Translation gives CASSLDTGGGNTIYF.

V gene TRBV28 combines with J gene TRBJ1-5, with TRBD1 matching over 9 bases. V was pared by 8 bases and J by 5 bases, with 7 bases of the junction left unmatched. Germline V CDR1 and CDR2: MDHEN, SYDVKM. The CDR3 length is 14 residues. Here the CDR3 DNA reads TGTGCCAGCGCACCGGGACAGGGCTATCAGCCCCAGCATTTT. It codes for CASAPGQGYQPQHF.

A single count supports this clone. The V and J genes are TRBV6-5 and TRBJ1-5; 7 bases match TRBD1. Germline-derived CDR1 and CDR2 are MNHEY and SVGAGI. V lost 2 bases and J lost 5; bases outside the gene matches: 3. The length of the CDR3 is 14 residues. The CDR3 DNA is TGTGCCAGCAGTTACGTGAGGGGGCATCAGCCCCAGCATTTT. It translates to CASSYVRGHQPQHF.

The rearrangement uses TRBV9 and TRBJ1-4; tentative D call: TRBD1 (5 bases). The CDR3 is 15 residues long. The ends were cut back, 0 bases at V and 8 bases at J, with 14 bases in the middle. CDR1 SGDLS and CDR2 YYNGEE come from the germline V gene. The CDR3 DNA sequence: TGTGCCAGCAGCGTAGAGCCAGGGAGGGTCGAAAAACTGTTTTTT. Residues: CASSVEPGRVEKLFF.

The chain has TRBV3-1 (or the pseudogene TRBV3-2) and TRBJ2-3; possibly TRBD1 for D (6 bases). This CDR3 comprises 15 residues. CDR1 is LGHDT, CDR2 YNNKEL, per germline (reference sequence). V was trimmed by 2 bases and J by 2 bases, leaving 11 bases between them. The CDR3 DNA sequence: TGTGCCAGCAGCCAAAAGACAGGAGACACAGATACGCAGTATTTT. As protein: CASSQKTGDTDTQYF.

The rearrangement uses TRBV5-6 and TRBJ1-2, with 12 bases that match TRBD1. Trimming took 0 bases from V and 4 from J; bases not matched to a gene: 7. The CDR3 has 17 residues. Looked up from germline, CDR1 is SGHDT and CDR2 is YYEEEE. The CDR3 loop is CASSLVRDRGLSYGYTF. CDR3 bases: TGTGCCAGCAGCTTGGTCCGGGACAGGGGGCTGAGCTATGGCTACACCTTC.

This clone showed up just once. The chain combines TRBV7-8 with TRBJ1-3, with D uncertain. The ends were cut back, 0 bases at V and 4 bases at J, with 7 bases in the middle. The CDR3 loop spans 14 amino acids. Per the germline V gene, CDR1 is SGHVS and CDR2 is FQNEAQ. The CDR3 loop reads CASSLATWGNTIYF. For the CDR3, the DNA is TGTGCCAGCAGCTTAGCGACATGGGGAAACACCATATATTTT.

The chain carries TRBV7-9 and TRBJ1-1; 7 bases match TRBD1. V gave up 4 bases and J gave up 3 bases; unmatched junction bases: 11. The CDR3 consists of 16 residues. The germline V gene encodes CDR1 SEHNR and CDR2 FQNEAQ (reference sequence). CDR3 region: CASSSLQGQGDTEAFF. In nucleotides, the CDR3 is TGTGCCAGCAGCTCCCTACAGGGGCAGGGGGACACTGAAGCTTTCTTT.

This chain links TRBV7-9 with TRBJ1-5, with TRBD1 matching over 8 bases. This CDR3 comprises 16 residues. Germline CDR1 is SEHNR and CDR2 is FQNEAQ (reference sequence). Trimming removed 1 base from V and 4 bases from J; junction bases left unmatched: 6. In DNA form, the CDR3 reads TGTGCCAGCAGCTTAGGCCTCGGGACAGGTAATCAGCCCCAGCATTTT. As protein: CASSLGLGTGNQPQHF.